This TCR beta chain was profiled in a study of cytomegalovirus exposure and HLA in healthy donors. The study, taken as a whole, reports: Many donors shared some public TCRs, even though most TCR sequences were rare. Reported performance of the classifier showed diagnosis of cytomegalovirus status with high specificity and sensitivity. Relative to the 666-donor mean, N-insertions were reportedly fewer in an Asian-associated ancestry cluster in a later analysis.

Germline V gene lookup returns CDR1 SGHTA and CDR2 FQGNSA. This CDR3 is built from 15 residues. V was clipped by 5 bases and J by 3 bases; unmatched bases: 8. Comment on this clone: What it binds is unknown.

Donors likely had unrecorded immune exposures despite being nominally healthy when sampled. PCR involved 60 Vbeta and 13 Jbeta primers. Measured with immunoSEQ multiplex PCR; TCRdb has only the in-frame clones, and not every one. The sample yields roughly 120,000 clones, around 73% seen once. This sequence was found in a middle-aged woman in good health and CMV-seropositive. Sequencing input: PBMCs. This chain links TRBV7-2 with TRBJ1-2; 8 bases map to TRBD1. The CDR3 nucleotides read TGTGCCAGCAGCCCATCGGGACAGGTCGACTATGGCTACACCTTC. This encodes CASSPSGQVDYGYTF.